This TCR beta chain was documented in a study of blood T cell repertoires in COVID-19. The overall study: Sample material is recorded as cDNA or gDNA derived from T cells, B-cell-depleted T cells, or PBMCs.

Looked up from germline, CDR1 is SNHLY and CDR2 is FYNNEI. Losses at the gene ends were 4 bases for V and 2 bases for J; bases not matched to a gene: 2. CDR3 length equals 14 residues. As originally analysed: Estimation of nucleated cell counts was performed using reference gene primer amplification. Sequencing used immunoSEQ multiplex PCR; TCRdb keeps in-frame clones, though not all of them. V, J and clone size are taken as reported in that table, and D and trimming were inferred from the DNA itself. Here the sample spans tens of thousands of clones, roughly nine tenths being singletons. The specimen sequenced was peripheral blood. The chain links TRBV2 to TRBJ1-2; TRBD1 matches 9 bases. This TCR was sampled from a woman aged 45-65 years with active COVID-19. This chain's CDR3 is CASSATGGNYGYTF. CDR3 coding DNA: TGTGCCAGCAGTGCGACAGGGGGGAACTATGGCTACACCTTC.